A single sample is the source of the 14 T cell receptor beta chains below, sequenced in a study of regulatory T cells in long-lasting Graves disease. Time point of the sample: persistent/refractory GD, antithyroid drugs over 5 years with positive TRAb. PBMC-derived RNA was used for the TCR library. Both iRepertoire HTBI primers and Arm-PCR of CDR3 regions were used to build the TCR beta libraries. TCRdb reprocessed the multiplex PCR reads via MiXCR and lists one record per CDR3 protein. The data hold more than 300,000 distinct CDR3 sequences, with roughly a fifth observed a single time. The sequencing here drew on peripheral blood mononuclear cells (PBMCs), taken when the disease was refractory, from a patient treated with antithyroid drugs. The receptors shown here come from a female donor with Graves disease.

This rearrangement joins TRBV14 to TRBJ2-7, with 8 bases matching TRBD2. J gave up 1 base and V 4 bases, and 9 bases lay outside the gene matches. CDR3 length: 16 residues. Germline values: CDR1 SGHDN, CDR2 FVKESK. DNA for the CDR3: TGTGCCAGCAGCCCGAAGACTAGCGCAAATTCCTACGAGCAGTACTTC. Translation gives CASSPKTSANSYEQYF. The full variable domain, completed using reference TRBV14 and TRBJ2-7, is EAGVTQFPSHSVIEKGQTVTLRCDPISGHDNLYWYRRVMGKEIKFLLHFVKESKQDESGMPNNRFLAERTGGTYSTLKVQPAELEDSGVYFCASSPKTSANSYEQYFGPGTRLTVT.

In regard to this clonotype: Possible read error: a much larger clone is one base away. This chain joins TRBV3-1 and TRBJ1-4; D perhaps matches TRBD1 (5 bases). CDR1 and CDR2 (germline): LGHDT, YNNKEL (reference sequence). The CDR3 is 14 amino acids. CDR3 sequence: CASSPRQRNERLFF. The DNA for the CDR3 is TGTGCCAGCAGCCCCCGACAGCGTAATGAAAGACTGTTTTTT.

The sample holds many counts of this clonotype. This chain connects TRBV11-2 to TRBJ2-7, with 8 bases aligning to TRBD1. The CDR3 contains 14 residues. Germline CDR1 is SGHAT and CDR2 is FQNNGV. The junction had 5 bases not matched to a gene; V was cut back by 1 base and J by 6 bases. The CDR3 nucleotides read TGTGCCAGCAGCTTAGGGACAGGGTATACCGAGCAGTACTTC. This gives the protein CASSLGTGYTEQYF.

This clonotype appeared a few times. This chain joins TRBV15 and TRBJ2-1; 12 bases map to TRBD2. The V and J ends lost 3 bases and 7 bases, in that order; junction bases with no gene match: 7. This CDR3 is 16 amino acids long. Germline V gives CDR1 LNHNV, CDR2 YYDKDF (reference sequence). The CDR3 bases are TGTGCCACCAGCAGTCCGACTAGCGGGAGATCGAATGAGCAGTTCTTC. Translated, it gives CATSSPTSGRSNEQFF.

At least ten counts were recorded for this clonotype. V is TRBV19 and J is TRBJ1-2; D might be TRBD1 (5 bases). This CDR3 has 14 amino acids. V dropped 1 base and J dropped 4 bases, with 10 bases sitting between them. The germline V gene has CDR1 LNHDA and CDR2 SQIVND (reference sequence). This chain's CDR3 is CASSIAPGPYGYTF. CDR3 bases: TGTGCCAGTAGTATAGCGCCAGGGCCCTATGGCTACACCTTC.

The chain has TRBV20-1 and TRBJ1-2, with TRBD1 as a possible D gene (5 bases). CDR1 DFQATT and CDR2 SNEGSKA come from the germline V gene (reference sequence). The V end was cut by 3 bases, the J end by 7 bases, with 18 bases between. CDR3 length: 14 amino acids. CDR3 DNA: TGCAGTGCTAGCACCCGACAGCAGGGTAGTGGCTACACCTTC. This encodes CSASTRQQGSGYTF.

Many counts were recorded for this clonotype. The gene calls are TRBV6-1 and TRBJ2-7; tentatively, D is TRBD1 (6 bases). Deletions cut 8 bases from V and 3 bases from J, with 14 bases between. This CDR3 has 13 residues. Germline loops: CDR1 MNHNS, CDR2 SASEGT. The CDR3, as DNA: TGTGCCAGCCTGTGGGACACCAACTACGAGCAGTACTTC. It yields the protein CASLWDTNYEQYF.

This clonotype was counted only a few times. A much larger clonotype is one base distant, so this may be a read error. DNA for the CDR3: TGTGCCAGCAGTCCAACCTCCCTAGCGGGGTACCAAGAGGCCCAGTACTTC. Its protein product is CASSPTSLAGYQEAQYF. This chain joins TRBV28 and TRBJ2-5; 9 bases are a match to TRBD2. CDR3 size: 17 residues. CDR1 MDHEN and CDR2 SYDVKM come from the germline V gene.

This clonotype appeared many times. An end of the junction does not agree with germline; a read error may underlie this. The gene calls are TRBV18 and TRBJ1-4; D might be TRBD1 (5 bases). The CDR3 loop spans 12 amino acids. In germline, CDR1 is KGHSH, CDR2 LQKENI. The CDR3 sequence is CASSPFLGPIVF. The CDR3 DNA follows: TGTGCCAGCTCACCTTTCTTGGGACCGATCGTTTTT.

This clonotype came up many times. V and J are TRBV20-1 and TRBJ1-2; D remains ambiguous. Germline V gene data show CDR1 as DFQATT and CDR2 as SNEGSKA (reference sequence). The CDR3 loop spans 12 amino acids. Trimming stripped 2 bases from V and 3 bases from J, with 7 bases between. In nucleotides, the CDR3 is TGCAGTGCTAGAATAGGTGACTATGGCTACACCTTC. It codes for CSARIGDYGYTF.

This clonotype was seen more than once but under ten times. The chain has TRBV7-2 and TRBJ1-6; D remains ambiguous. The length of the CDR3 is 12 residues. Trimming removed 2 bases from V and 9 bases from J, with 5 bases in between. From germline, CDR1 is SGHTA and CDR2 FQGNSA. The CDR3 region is CASSLWFSPLHF. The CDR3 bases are TGTGCCAGCAGCTTATGGTTTTCACCCCTCCACTTT.

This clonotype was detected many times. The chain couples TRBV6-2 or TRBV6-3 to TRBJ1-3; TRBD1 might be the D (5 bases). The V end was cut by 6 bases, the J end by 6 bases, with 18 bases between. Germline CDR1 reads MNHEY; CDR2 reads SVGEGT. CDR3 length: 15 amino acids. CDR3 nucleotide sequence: TGTGCCAGCAGAACGACCTCCTTAGGGGCAAACACCATATATTTT. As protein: CASRTTSLGANTIYF.

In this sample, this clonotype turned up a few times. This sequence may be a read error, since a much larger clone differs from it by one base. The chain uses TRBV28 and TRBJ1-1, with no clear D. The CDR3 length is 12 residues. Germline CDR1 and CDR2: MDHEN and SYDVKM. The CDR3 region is CASSLGWTEASF. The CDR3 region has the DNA TGTGCCAGCAGTTTAGGTTGGACTGAAGCTTCCTTT.

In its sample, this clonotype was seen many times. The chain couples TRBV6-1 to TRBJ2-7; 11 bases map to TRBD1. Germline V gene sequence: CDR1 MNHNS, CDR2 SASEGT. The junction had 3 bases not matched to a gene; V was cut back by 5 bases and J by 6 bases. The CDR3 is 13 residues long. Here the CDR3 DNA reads TGTGCCAGCAGTCCAGGGACAGGGGGCGAGCAGTACTTC. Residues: CASSPGTGGEQYF.